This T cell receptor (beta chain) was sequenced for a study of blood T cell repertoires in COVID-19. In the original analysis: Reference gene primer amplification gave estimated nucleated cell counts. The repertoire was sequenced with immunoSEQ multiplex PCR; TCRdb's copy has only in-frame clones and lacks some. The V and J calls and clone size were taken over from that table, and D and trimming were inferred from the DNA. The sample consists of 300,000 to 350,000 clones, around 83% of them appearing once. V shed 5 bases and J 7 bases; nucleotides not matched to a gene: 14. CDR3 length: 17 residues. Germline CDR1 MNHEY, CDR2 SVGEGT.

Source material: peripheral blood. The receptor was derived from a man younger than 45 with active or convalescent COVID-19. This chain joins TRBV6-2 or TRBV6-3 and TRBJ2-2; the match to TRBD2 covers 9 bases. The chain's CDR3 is CASSPQTSGLAGGELFF. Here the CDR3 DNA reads TGTGCCAGCAGTCCCCAGACTAGCGGATTGGCGGGCGGGGAGCTGTTTTTT.